The 4 T cell receptor beta chains given below trace back to one sample, sequenced in a study of human T cells and chemical hapten exposure. Specified time point: patch test 1, 2 weeks after DPC sensitization. Treatment denoted: therapeutic diphenylcyclopropenone sensitization with weekly scalp DPC. TCRdb reprocessed the RACE reads with MiXCR, giving one entry per CDR3 protein. The data show approximately 400,000 distinct CDR3 sequences, approximately 5% seen once. The starting material was whole blood, obtained in connection with sensitization to the hapten diphenylcyclopropenone (DPC). All receptors come from a woman between 45 and 60 years old with alopecia areata. Some clones in this sample may be carry-over from other donors' samples.

This clonotype was counted at least ten times. The rearrangement links TRBV5-1 to TRBJ2-1, with 11 bases identical to TRBD1. Germline V lookup: CDR1 SGHRS, CDR2 YFSETQ. The CDR3 covers 13 residues. The V and J ends lost 7 bases and 9 bases, in that order; junction bases with no gene match: 6. Here the CDR3 DNA reads TGCGCCAGCTTCCGGACAGGGGGCCGTGAGCAGTTCTTC. It specifies CASFRTGGREQFF.

This clonotype was observed at least ten times. J is TRBJ2-3 and V is TRBV4-2, with TRBD1 as a possible D gene (7 bases). CDR3 length: 15 amino acids. The ends were cut back, 0 bases at V and 3 bases at J, with 10 bases in the middle. Germline assignment: CDR1 LGHNA and CDR2 YNFKEQ. CDR3 sequence reads: CASSQDRGETDTQYF. The CDR3 DNA reads as TGTGCCAGCAGCCAAGACAGGGGGGAGACAGATACGCAGTATTTT.

The sample holds many counts of this clonotype. The chain recombines TRBV20-1 with TRBJ2-7, with a tentative D call TRBD1 (5 bases). Trimming removed 4 bases from V and 0 bases from J, with 10 bases in between. This CDR3 has 13 amino acids. In germline, CDR1 is DFQATT, CDR2 SNEGSKA (reference sequence). CDR3 in DNA: TGCAGTGCTAAGACAGTAAACTCCTACGAGCAGTACTTC. This gives the protein CSAKTVNSYEQYF.

This chain joins TRBV7-9 and TRBJ2-7; 12 bases are a match to TRBD1. The length of the CDR3 is 15 residues. From germline, CDR1 is SEHNR and CDR2 FQNEAQ (reference sequence). Losses at the gene ends were 0 bases for V and 6 bases for J; bases not matched to a gene: 3. For the CDR3, the DNA is TGTGCCAGCAGCTTAGCTGGGACAGGGGGCGCCGAGCAGTACTTC. It translates to CASSLAGTGGAEQYF.